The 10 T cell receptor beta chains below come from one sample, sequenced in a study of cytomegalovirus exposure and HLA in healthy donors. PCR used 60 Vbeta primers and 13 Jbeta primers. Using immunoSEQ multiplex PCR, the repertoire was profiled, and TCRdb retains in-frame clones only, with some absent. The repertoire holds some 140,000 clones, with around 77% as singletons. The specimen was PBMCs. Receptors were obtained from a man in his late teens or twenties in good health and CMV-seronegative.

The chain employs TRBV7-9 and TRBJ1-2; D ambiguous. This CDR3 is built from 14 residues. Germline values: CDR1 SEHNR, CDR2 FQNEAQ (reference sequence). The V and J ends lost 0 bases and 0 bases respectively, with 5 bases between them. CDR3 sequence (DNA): TGTGCCAGCAGCTTAGCAACAACTAACTATGGCTACACCTTC. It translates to CASSLATTNYGYTF.

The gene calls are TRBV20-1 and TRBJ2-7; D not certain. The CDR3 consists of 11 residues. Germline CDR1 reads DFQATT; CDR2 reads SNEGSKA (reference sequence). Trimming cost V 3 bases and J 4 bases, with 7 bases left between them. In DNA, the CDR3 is TGCAGTGCTAGTGGGCAGTACGAGCAGTACTTC. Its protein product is CSASGQYEQYF.

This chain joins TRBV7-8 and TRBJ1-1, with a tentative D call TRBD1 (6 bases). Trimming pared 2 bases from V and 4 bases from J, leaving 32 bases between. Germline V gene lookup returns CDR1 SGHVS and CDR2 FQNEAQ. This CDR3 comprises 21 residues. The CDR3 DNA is TGTGCCAGCAGCTTAACTACCCAGCCTAGGGGGAAGGAACACTTATCCACTGAAGCTTTCTTT. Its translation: CASSLTTQPRGKEHLSTEAFF.

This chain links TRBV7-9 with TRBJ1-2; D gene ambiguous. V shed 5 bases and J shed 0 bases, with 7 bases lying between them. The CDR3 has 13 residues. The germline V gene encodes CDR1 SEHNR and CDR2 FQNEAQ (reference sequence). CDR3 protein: CASSPSPNYGYTF. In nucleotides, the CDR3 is TGTGCCAGCAGCCCCTCTCCTAACTATGGCTACACCTTC.

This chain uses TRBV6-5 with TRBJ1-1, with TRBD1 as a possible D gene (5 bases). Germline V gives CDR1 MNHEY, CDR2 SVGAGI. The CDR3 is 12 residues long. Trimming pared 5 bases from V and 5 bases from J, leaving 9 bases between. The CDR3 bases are TGTGCCAGCAGTAGGGGAGGGACTGAAGCTTTCTTT. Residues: CASSRGGTEAFF.

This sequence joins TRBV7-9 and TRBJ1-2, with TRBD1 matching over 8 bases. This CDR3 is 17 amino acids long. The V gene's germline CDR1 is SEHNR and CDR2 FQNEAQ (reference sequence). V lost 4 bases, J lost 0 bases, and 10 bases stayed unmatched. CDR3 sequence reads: CASSSTGTGPTNYGYTF. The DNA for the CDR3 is TGTGCCAGCAGCTCGACCGGGACAGGACCCACTAACTATGGCTACACCTTC.

The CDR3 DNA sequence: TGTGCCACCAGCAGAGATTCCGGGCAGGGTTCGGAAAAACTGTTTTTT. This gives the protein CATSRDSGQGSEKLFF. The chain recombines TRBV15 with TRBJ1-4; TRBD1 is a possible D gene (5 bases). There are 16 residues in the CDR3. The germline CDR1 and CDR2 sequences are LNHNV and YYDKDF (reference sequence). V lost 0 bases to trimming and J lost 8 bases, with 16 bases between them.

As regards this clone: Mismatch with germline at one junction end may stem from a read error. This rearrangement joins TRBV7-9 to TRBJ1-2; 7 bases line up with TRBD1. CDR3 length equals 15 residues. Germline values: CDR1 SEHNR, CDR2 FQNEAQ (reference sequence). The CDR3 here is CSSSLEAGGNYGYTF. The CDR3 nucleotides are TGTTCCAGCAGCTTAGAGGCAGGGGGGAACTATGGCTACACCTTC.

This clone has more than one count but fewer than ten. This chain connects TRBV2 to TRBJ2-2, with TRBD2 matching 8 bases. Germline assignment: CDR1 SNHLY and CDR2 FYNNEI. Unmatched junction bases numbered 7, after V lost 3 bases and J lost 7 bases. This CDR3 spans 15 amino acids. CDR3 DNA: TGTGCCAGCAGTGATGGGACTAGGCCTAGCGGGGAGCTGTTTTTT. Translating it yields CASSDGTRPSGELFF.

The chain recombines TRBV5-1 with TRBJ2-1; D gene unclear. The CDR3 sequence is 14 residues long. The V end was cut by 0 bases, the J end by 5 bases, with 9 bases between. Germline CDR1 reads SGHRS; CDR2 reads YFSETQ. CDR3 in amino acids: CASSLDPRNNEQFF. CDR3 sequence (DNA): TGCGCCAGCAGCTTGGATCCGAGGAACAATGAGCAGTTCTTC.